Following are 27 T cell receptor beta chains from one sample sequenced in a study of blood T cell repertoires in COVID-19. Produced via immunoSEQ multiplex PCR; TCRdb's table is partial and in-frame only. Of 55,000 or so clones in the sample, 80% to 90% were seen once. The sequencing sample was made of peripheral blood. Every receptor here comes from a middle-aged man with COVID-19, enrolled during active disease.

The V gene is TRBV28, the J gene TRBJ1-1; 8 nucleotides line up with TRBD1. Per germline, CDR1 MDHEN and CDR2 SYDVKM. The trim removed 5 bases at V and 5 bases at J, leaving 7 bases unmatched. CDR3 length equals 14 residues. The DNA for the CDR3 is TGTGCCAGCAGTCCCCCGCGGACAGGGACTGAAGCTTTCTTT. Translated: CASSPPRTGTEAFF.

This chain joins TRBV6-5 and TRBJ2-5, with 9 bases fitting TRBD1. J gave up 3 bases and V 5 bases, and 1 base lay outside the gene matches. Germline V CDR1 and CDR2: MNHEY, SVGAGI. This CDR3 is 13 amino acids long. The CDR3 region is CASSRTGEETQYF. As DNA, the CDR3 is TGTGCCAGCAGTAGGACAGGGGAAGAGACCCAGTACTTC.

The CDR3 nucleotides are TGTGCCAGCAGTCCACGCCCCGGGAAACCTGGGGCCAACGTCCTGACTTTC. Translation gives CASSPRPGKPGANVLTF. This sequence joins TRBV28 and TRBJ2-6; a possible D gene is TRBD2 (5 bases). The CDR3 runs 17 residues. In germline, CDR1 is MDHEN, CDR2 SYDVKM. Deletions cut 5 bases from V and 2 bases from J, with 16 bases between.

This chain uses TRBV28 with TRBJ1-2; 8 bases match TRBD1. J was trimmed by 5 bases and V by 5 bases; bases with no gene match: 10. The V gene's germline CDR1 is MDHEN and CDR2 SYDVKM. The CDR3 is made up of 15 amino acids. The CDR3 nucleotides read TGTGCCAGCAGTCCTCACGGGGGGACAGGATATGGCTACACCTTC. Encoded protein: CASSPHGGTGYGYTF.

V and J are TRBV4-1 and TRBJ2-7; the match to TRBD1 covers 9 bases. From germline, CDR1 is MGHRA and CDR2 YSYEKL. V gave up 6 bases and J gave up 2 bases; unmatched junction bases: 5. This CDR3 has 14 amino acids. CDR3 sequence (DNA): TGCGCCAGCAGAAAAGGGACAGGGACCTACGAGCAGTACTTC. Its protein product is CASRKGTGTYEQYF.

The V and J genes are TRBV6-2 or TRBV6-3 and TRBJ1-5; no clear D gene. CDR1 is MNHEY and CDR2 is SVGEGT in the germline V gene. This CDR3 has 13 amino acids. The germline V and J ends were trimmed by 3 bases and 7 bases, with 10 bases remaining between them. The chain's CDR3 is CASSYHQRQPQHF. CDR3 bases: TGTGCCAGCAGTTATCACCAGAGGCAGCCCCAGCATTTT.

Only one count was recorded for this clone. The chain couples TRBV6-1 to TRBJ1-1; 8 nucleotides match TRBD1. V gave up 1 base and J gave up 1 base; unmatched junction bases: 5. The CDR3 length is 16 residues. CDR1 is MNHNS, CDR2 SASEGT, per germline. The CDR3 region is CASSEVIGTGNTEAFF. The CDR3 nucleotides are TGTGCCAGCAGTGAAGTAATCGGGACAGGGAACACTGAAGCTTTCTTT.

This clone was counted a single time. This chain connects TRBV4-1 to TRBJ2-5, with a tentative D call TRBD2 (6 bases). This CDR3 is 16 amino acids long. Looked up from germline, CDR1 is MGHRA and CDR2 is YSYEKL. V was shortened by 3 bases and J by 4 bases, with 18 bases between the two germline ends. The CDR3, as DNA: TGCGCCAGCAGCCAGGAACCGGGACTGGAGGCAGAGACCCAGTACTTC. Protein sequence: CASSQEPGLEAETQYF.

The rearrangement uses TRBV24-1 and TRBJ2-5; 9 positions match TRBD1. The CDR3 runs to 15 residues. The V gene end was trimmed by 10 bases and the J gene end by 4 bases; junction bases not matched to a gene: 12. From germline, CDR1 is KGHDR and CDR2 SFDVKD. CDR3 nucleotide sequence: TGTGCCACTGAGACCGGGACAGGGCGGGGAGAGACCCAGTACTTC. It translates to CATETGTGRGETQYF.

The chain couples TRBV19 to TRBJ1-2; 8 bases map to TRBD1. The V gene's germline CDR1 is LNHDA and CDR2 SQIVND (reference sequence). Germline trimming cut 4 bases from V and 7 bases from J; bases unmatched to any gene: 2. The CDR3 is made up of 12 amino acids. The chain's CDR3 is CASSSRGLGYTF. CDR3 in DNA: TGTGCCAGTAGTAGCAGGGGGCTTGGCTACACCTTC.

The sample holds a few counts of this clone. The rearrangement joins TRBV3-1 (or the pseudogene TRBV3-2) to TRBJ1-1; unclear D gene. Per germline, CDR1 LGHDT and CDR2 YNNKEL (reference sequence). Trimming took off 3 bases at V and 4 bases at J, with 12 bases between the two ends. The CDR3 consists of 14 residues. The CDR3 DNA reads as TGTGCCAGCAGCCAGGGCAGCCTGGGCACTGAAGCTTTCTTT. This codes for CASSQGSLGTEAFF.

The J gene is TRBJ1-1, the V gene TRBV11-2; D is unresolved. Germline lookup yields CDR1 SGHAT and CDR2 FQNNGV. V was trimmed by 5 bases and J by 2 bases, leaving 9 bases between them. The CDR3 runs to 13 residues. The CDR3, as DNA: TGTGCCAGCAGCCTCAGTGAAAACACTGAAGCTTTCTTT. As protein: CASSLSENTEAFF.

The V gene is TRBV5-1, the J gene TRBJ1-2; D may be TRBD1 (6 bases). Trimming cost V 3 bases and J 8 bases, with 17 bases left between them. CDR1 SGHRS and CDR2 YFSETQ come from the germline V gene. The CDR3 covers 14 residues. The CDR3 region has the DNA TGCGCCAGCAGCTCCTCGGGGGGCGCGTTAGGCTACACCTTC. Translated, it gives CASSSSGGALGYTF.

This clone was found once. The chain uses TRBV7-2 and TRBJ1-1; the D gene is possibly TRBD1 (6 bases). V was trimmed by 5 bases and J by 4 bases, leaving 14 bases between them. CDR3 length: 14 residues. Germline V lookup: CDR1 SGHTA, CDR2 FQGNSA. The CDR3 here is CASSNRVVSTEAFF. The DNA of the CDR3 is TGTGCCAGCAGCAACAGGGTAGTCAGCACTGAAGCTTTCTTT.

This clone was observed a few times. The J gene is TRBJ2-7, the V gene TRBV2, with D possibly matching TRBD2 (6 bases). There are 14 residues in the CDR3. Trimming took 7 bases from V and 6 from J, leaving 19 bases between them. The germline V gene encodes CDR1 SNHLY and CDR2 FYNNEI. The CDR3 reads CASTEALASGEQYF. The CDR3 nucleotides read TGTGCCAGCACCGAGGCCCTAGCGTCCGGCGAGCAGTACTTC.

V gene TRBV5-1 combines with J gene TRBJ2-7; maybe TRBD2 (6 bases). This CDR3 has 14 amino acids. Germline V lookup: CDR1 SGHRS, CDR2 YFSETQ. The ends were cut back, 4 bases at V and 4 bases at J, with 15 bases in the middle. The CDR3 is CASSLGTGVYEQYF. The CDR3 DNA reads TGCGCCAGCAGCCTGGGGACGGGGGTGTACGAGCAGTACTTC. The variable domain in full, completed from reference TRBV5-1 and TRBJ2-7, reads KAGVTQTPRYLIKTRGQQVTLSCSPISGHRSVSWYQQTPGQGLQFLFEYFSETQRNKGNFPGRFSGRQFSNSRSEMNVSTLELGDSALYLCASSLGTGVYEQYFGPGTRLTVT.

The chain's CDR3 is CASSHRGQGYEQYF. As DNA, the CDR3 is TGTGCCAGCAGCCACCGGGGACAGGGCTACGAGCAGTACTTC. This chain joins TRBV4-2 and TRBJ2-7; 9 bases match TRBD1. The CDR3 has 14 residues. V gave up 3 bases and J gave up 3 bases; unmatched junction bases: 3. Germline values: CDR1 LGHNA, CDR2 YNFKEQ.

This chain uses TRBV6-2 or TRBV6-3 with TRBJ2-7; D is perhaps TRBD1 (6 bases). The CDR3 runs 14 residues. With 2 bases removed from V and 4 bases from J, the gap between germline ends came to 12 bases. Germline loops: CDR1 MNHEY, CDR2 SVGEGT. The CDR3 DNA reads TGTGCCAGCAGTTACCGGGACATTACATACGAGCAGTACTTC. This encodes CASSYRDITYEQYF.

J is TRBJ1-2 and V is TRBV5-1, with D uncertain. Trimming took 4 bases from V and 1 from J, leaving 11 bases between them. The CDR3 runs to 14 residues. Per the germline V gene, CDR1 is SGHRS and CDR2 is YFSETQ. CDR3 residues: CASSPGRDNYGYTF. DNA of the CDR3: TGCGCCAGCAGCCCCGGACGGGATAACTATGGCTACACCTTC. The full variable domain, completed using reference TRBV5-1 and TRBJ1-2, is KAGVTQTPRYLIKTRGQQVTLSCSPISGHRSVSWYQQTPGQGLQFLFEYFSETQRNKGNFPGRFSGRQFSNSRSEMNVSTLELGDSALYLCASSPGRDNYGYTFGSGTRLTVV.

CDR3 region: CASQRGVSSYNEQFF. CDR3 nucleotides: TGTGCCAGCCAACGCGGGGTCAGCTCCTACAATGAGCAGTTCTTC. The chain combines TRBV19 with TRBJ2-1; D is possibly TRBD2 (6 bases). There are 15 residues in the CDR3. V lost 9 bases, J lost 0 bases, and 15 bases lay in between. Looked up from germline, CDR1 is LNHDA and CDR2 is SQIVND (reference sequence). The variable domain in full, with the rest retrieved from reference TRBV19 and TRBJ2-1, is DGGITQSPKYLFRKEGQNVTLSCEQNLNHDAMYWYRQDPGQGLRLIYYSQIVNDFQKGDIAEGYSVSREKKESFPLTVTSAQKNPTAFYLCASQRGVSSYNEQFFGPGTRLTVL.

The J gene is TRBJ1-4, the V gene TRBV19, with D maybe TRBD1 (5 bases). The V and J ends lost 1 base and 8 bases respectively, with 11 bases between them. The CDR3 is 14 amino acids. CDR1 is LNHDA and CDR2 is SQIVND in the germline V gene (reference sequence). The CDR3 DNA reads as TGTGCCAGTAGTATAGGGCAGGGTGGCGAAAAACTGTTTTTT. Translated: CASSIGQGGEKLFF.

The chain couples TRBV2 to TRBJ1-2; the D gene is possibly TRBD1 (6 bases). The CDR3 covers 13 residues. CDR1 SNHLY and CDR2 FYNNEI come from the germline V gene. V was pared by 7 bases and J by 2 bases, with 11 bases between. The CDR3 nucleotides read TGTGCCAGCACCCTAACAGGGAACTATGGCTACACCTTC. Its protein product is CASTLTGNYGYTF.

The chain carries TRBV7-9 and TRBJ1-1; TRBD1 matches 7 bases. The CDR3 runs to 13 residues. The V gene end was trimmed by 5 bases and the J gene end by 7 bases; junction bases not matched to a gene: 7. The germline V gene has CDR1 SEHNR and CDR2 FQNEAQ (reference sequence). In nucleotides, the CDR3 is TGTGCCAGCAGCCCCCCTGACAGGGTTGAAGCTTTCTTT. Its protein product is CASSPPDRVEAFF.

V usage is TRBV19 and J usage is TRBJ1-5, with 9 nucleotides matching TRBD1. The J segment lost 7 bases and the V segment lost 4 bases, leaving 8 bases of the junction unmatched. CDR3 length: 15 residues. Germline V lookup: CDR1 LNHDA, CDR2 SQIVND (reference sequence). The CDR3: CASSTGQGNGQPQHF. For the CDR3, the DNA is TGTGCCAGTAGTACTGGACAGGGGAACGGCCAGCCCCAGCATTTT.

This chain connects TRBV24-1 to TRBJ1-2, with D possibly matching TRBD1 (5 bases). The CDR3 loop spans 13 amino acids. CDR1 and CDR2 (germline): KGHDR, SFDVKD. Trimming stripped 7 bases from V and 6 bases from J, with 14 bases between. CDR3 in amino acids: CATRDPGGNGYTF. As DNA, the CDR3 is TGTGCCACCAGAGACCCCGGGGGGAATGGCTACACCTTC.

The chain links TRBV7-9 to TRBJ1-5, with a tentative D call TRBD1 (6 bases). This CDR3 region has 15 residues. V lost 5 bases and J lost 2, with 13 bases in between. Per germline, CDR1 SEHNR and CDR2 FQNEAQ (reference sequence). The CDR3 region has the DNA TGTGCCAGCAGCCTCGGGTCAGGGGGCAATCAGCCCCAGCATTTT. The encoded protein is CASSLGSGGNQPQHF. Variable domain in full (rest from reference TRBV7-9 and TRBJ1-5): DTGVSQNPRHKITKRGQNVTFRCDPISEHNRLYWYRQTLGQGPEFLTYFQNEAQLEKSRLLSDRFSAERPKGSFSTLEIQRTEQGDSAMYLCASSLGSGGNQPQHFGDGTRLSIL.

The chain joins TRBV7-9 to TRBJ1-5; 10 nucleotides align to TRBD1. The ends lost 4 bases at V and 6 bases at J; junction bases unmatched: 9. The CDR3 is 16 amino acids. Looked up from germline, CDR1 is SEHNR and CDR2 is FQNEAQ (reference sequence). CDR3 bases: TGTGCCAGCAGCTCACAAACCGGGACAGGGGTTCAGCCCCAGCATTTT. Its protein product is CASSSQTGTGVQPQHF.